This T cell receptor (beta chain) was observed in a study of cytomegalovirus exposure and HLA in healthy donors. The PCR contained 60 Vbeta and 13 Jbeta primers. The method was immunoSEQ multiplex PCR; TCRdb's version includes in-frame clones alone and lacks a portion of them. The data contain 130,000 or so clones, about 8.5% of them singletons. This clone appeared a few times. The antigen is undetermined. The CDR3 has 15 amino acids. The V segment lost 3 bases and the J segment 5 bases; nucleotides outside the gene matches: 4. Germline assignment: CDR1 KGHSH and CDR2 LQKENI. Notes on the study in general: Most of the CMV-associated TCR beta chains (in a later analysis) appeared to be HLA-restricted. There were about 160 TCR beta chains listed as cytomegalovirus-associated. Some public TCRs appeared in many individuals, while most sequences were rare.

Source material: PBMCs. This clonotype was sampled from a man aged 40-50 years in good health and CMV-seronegative. V gene TRBV18 combines with J gene TRBJ1-6; 7 bases agree with TRBD1. CDR3 nucleotide sequence: TGTGCCAGCTCACCTCAGGGGGGAAATAATTCACCCCTCCACTTT. It yields the protein CASSPQGGNNSPLHF.